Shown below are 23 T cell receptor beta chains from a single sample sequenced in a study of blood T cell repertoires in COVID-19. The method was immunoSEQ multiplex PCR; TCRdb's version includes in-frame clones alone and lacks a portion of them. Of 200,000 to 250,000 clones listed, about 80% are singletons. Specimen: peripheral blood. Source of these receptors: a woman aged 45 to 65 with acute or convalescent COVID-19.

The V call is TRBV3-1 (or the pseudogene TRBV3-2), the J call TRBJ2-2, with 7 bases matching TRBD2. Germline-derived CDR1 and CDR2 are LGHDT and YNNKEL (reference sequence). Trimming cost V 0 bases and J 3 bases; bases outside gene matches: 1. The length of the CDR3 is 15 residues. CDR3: CASSQEGGYTGELFF. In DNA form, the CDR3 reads TGTGCCAGCAGCCAAGAGGGAGGGTACACCGGGGAGCTGTTTTTT.

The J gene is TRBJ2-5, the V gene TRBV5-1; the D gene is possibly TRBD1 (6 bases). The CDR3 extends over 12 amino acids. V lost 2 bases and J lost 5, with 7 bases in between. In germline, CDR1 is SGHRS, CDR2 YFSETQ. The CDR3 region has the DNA TGCGCCAGCAGCTTTGACAGGGAGACCCAGTACTTC. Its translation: CASSFDRETQYF. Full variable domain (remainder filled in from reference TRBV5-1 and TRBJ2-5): KAGVTQTPRYLIKTRGQQVTLSCSPISGHRSVSWYQQTPGQGLQFLFEYFSETQRNKGNFPGRFSGRQFSNSRSEMNVSTLELGDSALYLCASSFDRETQYFGPGTRLLVL.

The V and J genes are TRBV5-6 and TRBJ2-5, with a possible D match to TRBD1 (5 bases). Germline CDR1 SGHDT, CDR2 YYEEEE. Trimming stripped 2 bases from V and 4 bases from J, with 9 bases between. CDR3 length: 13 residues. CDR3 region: CASSFGQGETQYF. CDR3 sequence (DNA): TGTGCCAGCAGCTTCGGGCAGGGAGAGACCCAGTACTTC.

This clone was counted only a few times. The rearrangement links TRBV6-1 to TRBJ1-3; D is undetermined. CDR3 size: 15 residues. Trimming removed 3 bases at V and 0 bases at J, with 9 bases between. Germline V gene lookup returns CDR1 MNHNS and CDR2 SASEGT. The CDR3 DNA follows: TGTGCCAGCAGTGAGCCCAGGCTCTCTGGAAACACCATATATTTT. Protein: CASSEPRLSGNTIYF.

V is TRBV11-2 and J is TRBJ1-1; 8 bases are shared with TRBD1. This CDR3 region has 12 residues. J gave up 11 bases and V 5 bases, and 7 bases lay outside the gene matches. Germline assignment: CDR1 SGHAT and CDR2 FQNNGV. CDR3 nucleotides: TGTGCCAGCAGCCCCACAGGGGGGTGGGCTTTCTTT. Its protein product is CASSPTGGWAFF.

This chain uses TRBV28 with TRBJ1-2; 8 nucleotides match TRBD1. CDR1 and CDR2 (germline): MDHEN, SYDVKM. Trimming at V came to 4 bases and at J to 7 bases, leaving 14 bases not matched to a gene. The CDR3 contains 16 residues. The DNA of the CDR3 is TGTGCCAGCAGTTCTGTACAGGGGGGGGTTTTTTCTGGCTACACCTTC. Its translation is CASSSVQGGVFSGYTF.

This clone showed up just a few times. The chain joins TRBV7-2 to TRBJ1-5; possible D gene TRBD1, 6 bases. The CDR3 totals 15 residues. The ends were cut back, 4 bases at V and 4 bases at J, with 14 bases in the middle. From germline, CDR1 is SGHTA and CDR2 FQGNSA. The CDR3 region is CASSYRSGANQPQHF. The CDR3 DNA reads TGTGCCAGCAGCTACCGATCAGGGGCGAATCAGCCCCAGCATTTT.

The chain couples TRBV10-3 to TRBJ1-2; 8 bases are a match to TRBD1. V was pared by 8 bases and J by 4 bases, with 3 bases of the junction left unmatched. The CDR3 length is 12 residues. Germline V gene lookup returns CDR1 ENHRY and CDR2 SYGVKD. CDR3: CAISTGGYGYTF. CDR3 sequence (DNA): TGTGCCATCTCTACAGGGGGCTATGGCTACACCTTC.

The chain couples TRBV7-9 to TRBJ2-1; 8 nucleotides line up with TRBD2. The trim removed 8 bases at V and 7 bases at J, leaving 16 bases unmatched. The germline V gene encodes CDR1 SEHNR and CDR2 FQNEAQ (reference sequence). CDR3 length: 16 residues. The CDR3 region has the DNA TGTGCCAGCGATCCTCGGGAGGGCGGGGCGAGGAATGAGCAGTTCTTC. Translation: CASDPREGGARNEQFF.

This chain's CDR3 is CASSVLTSGRNTGELFF. As DNA, the CDR3 is TGTGCCAGCAGTGTTTTGACTAGCGGGAGGAACACCGGGGAGCTGTTTTTT. The chain combines TRBV25-1 with TRBJ2-2, with TRBD2 identical over 12 bases. This CDR3 contains 17 residues. Trimming at V came to 4 bases and at J to 1 base, leaving 4 bases not matched to a gene. Germline V gene sequence: CDR1 MGHDK, CDR2 SYGVNS.

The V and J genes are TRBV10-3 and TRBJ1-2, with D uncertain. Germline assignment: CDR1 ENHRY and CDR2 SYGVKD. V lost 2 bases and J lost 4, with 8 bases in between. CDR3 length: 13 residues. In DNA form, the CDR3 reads TGTGCCATCAGTGAGATGGGCAGCTATGGCTACACCTTC. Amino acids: CAISEMGSYGYTF.

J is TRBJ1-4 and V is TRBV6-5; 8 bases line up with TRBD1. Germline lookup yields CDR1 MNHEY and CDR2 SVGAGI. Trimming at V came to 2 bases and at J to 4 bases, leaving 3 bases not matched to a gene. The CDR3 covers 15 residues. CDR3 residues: CASSYTGGGNEKLFF. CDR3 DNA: TGTGCCAGCAGTTACACAGGGGGAGGTAATGAAAAACTGTTTTTT.

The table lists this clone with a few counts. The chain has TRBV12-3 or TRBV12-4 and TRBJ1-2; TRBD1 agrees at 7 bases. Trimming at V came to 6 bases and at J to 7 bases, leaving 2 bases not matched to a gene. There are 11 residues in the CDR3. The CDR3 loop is CASRTGPGYTF. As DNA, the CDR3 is TGTGCCAGCAGGACAGGGCCTGGCTACACCTTC.

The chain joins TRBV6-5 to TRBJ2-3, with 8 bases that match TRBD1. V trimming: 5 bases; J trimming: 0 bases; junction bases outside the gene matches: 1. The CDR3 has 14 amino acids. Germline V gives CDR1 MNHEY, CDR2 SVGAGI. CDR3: CASSRQGSTDTQYF. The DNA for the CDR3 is TGTGCCAGCAGTCGACAGGGGAGCACAGATACGCAGTATTTT.

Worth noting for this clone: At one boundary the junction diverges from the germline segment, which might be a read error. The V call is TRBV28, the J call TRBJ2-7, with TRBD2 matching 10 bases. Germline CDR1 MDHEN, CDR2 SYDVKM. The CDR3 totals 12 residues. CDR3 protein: CASSFLAGDSTF. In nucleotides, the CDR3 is TGTGCCAGCAGTTTTCTAGCGGGAGATTCGACTTTC. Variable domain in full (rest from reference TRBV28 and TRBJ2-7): DVKVTQSSRYLVKRTGEKVFLECVQDMDHENMFWYRQDPGLGLRLIYFSYDVKMKEKGDIPEGYSVSREKKERFSLILESASTNQTSMYLCASSFLAGDSTFGPGTRLTVT.

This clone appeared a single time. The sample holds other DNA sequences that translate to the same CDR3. The CDR3 region is CASTGAYGYTF. Written as DNA, the CDR3 is TGTGCCAGTACCGGAGCCTATGGCTACACCTTC. J is TRBJ1-2 and V is TRBV19; D is undetermined. V lost 7 bases and J lost 4, with 7 bases in between. This CDR3 has 11 residues. In germline, CDR1 is LNHDA, CDR2 SQIVND (reference sequence). Variable domain in full (rest from reference TRBV19 and TRBJ1-2): DGGITQSPKYLFRKEGQNVTLSCEQNLNHDAMYWYRQDPGQGLRLIYYSQIVNDFQKGDIAEGYSVSREKKESFPLTVTSAQKNPTAFYLCASTGAYGYTFGSGTRLTVV.

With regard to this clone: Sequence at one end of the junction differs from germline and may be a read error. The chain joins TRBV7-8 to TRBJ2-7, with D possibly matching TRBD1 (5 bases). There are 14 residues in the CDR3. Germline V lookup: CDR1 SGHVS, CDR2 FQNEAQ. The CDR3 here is CASSLEWGSNEQYF. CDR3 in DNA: TGTGCCAGCAGCTTAGAGTGGGGCTCCAACGAGCAGTACTTC.

The CDR3 DNA reads TGTGCCAGCAGGAGGCTAGCGGGACCCCAAGAGACCCAGTACTTC. Amino acid sequence: CASRRLAGPQETQYF. The rearrangement links TRBV28 to TRBJ2-5, with TRBD2 matching over 9 bases. Germline V CDR1 and CDR2: MDHEN, SYDVKM. The J segment lost 1 base and the V segment lost 6 bases, leaving 6 bases of the junction unmatched. CDR3 length: 15 amino acids. The full variable domain, completed using reference TRBV28 and TRBJ2-5, is DVKVTQSSRYLVKRTGEKVFLECVQDMDHENMFWYRQDPGLGLRLIYFSYDVKMKEKGDIPEGYSVSREKKERFSLILESASTNQTSMYLCASRRLAGPQETQYFGPGTRLLVL.

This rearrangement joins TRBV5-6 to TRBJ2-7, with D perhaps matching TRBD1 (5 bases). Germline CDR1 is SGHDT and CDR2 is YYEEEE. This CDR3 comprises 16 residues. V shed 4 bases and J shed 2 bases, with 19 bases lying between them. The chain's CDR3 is CASSQFTRESPYEQYF. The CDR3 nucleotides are TGTGCCAGCAGCCAATTCACCAGGGAAAGTCCCTACGAGCAGTACTTC.

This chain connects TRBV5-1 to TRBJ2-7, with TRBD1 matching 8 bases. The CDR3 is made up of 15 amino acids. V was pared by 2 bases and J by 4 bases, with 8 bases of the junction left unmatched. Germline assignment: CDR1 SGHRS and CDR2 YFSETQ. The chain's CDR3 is CASSFTTGGLYEQYF. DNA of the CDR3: TGCGCCAGCAGCTTTACCACAGGGGGATTATACGAGCAGTACTTC.

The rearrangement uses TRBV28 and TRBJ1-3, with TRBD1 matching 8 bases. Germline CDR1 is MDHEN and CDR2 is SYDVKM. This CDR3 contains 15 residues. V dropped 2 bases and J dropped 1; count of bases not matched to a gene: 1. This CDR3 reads CASSLHRGSGNTIYF. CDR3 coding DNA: TGTGCCAGCAGTTTACACAGGGGGTCTGGAAACACCATATATTTT.

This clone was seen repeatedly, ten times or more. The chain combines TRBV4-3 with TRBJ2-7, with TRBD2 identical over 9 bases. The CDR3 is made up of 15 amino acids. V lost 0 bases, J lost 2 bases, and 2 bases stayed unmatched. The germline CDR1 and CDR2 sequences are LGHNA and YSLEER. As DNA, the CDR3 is TGCGCCAGCAGCCAAGATGCTAGCGGGGCCTACGAGCAGTACTTC. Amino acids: CASSQDASGAYEQYF.

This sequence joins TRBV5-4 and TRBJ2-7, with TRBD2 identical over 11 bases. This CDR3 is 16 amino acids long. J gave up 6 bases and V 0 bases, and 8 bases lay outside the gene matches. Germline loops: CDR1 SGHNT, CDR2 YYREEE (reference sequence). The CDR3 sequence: CASSLGLAGGGGEQYF. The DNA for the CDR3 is TGTGCCAGCAGCTTGGGGCTAGCGGGAGGAGGAGGCGAGCAGTACTTC.